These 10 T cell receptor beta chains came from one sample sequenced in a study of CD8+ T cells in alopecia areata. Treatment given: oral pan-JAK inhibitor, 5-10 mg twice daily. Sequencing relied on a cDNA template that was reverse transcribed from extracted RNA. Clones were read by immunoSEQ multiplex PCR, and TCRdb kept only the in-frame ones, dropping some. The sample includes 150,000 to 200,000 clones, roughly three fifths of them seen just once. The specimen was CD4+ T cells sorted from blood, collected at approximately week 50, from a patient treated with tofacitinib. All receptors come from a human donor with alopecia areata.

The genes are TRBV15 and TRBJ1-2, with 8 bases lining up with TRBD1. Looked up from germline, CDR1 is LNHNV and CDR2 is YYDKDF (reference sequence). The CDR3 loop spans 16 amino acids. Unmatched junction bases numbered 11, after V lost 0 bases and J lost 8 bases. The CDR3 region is CATSRDLSGAGGGYTF. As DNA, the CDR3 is TGTGCCACCAGCAGAGATCTTAGTGGGGCAGGGGGCGGCTACACCTTC. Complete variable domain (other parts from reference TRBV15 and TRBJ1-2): DAMVIQNPRYQVTQFGKPVTLSCSQTLNHNVMYWYQQKSSQAPKLLFHYYDKDFNNEADTPDNFQSRRPNTSFCFLDIRSPGLGDTAMYLCATSRDLSGAGGGYTFGSGTRLTVV.

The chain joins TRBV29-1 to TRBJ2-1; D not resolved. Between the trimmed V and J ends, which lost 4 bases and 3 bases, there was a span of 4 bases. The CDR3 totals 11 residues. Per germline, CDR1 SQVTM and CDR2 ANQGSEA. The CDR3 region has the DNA TGCAGCGTTGGGAGCTACAATGAGCAGTTCTTC. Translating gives CSVGSYNEQFF.

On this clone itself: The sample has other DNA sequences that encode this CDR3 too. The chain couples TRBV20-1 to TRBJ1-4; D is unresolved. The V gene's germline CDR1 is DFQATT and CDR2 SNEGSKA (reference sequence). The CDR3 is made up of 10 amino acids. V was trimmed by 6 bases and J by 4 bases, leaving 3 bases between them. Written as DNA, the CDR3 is TGCAGTGCCTTTAATGAAAAACTGTTTTTT. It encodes CSAFNEKLFF.

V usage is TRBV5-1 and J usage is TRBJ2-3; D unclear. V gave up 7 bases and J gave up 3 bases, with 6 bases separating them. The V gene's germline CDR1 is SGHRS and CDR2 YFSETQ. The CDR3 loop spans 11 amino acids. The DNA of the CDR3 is TGCGCCAGCGGGGATACAGATACGCAGTATTTT. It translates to CASGDTDTQYF.

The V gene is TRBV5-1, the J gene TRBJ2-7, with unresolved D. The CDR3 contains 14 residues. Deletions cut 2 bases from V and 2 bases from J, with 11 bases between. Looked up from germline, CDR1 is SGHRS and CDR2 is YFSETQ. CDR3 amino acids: CASSFLGQAYEQYF. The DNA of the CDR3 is TGCGCCAGCAGCTTTCTTGGGCAAGCCTACGAGCAGTACTTC.

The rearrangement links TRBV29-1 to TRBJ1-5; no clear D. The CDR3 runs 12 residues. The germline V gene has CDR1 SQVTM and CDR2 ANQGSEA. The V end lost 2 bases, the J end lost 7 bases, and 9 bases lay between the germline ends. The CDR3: CSVEQEGQPQHF. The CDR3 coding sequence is TGCAGCGTTGAACAGGAAGGGCAGCCCCAGCATTTT.

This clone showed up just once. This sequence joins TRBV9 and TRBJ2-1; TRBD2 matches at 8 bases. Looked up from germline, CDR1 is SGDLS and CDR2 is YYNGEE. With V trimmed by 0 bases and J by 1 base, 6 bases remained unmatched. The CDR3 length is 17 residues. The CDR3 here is CASSVESRGGSYNEQFF. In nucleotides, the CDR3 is TGTGCCAGCAGCGTAGAGAGCCGGGGGGGTTCCTACAATGAGCAGTTCTTC.

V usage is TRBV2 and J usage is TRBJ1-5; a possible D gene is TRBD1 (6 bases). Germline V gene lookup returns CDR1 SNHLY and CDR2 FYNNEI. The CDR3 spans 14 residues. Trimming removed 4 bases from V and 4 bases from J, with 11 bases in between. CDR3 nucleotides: TGTGCCAGCAGTGTGCGACAGGCGAATCAGCCCCAGCATTTT. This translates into CASSVRQANQPQHF.

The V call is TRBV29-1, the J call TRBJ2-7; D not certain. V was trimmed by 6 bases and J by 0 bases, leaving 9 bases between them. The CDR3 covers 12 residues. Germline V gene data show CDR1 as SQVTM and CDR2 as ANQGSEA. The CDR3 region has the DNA TGCAGCGTAAGGGAACTCTCCTACGAGCAGTACTTC. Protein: CSVRELSYEQYF.

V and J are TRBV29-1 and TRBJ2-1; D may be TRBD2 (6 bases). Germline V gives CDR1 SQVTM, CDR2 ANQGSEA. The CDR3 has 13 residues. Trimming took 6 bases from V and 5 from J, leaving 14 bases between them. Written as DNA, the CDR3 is TGCAGCGTGGGAGGTAGGGCGGACAATGAGCAGTTCTTC. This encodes CSVGGRADNEQFF.